One sample yielded the 29 T cell receptor beta chains listed below, sequenced in a study of cytomegalovirus exposure and HLA in healthy donors (dated 2017 in TCRdb). Library generation was performed with the immunoSEQ multiplex PCR assay. A mixture of 60 forward primers for TCR Vbeta segments and 13 reverse primers for TCR Jbeta segments was used in the multiplex PCR. The source is immuneACCESS, and TCRdb retained only in-frame sequences with V and J called. Part of the clones is not carried over; for the studies checked, unresolved V genes explain less than half of this, and the remainder is unexplained. The sample profile shows tens of thousands of clones; about 72% of them were found once. The ten largest clones capture about 2% of the sample. Sequenced input: PBMCs. These receptors came from a man aged 25 to 45 in good health and CMV-seronegative.

The chain uses TRBV6-5 and TRBJ1-2, with D perhaps matching TRBD1 (5 bases). The CDR3 contains 14 residues. CDR1 is MNHEY, CDR2 SVGAGI, per germline. V lost 7 bases and J 1 base, leaving 13 bases between the germline ends. This chain's CDR3 is CASIGQGNNYGYTF. The CDR3 nucleotides are TGTGCCAGCATCGGGCAGGGAAATAACTATGGCTACACCTTC.

The chain joins TRBV7-2 to TRBJ1-6; weak D call: TRBD1 (6 bases). Germline V gene data show CDR1 as SGHTA and CDR2 as FQGNSA. This CDR3 has 15 amino acids. Trimming left V 4 bases short and J 5 bases short, with 12 bases between. CDR3 nucleotides: TGTGCCAGCAGCTCCTACAGGGTGGATAATTCACCCCTCCACTTT. The encoded protein is CASSSYRVDNSPLHF.

The chain employs TRBV2 and TRBJ2-7; 7 positions agree with TRBD1. CDR3 length equals 13 residues. Germline CDR1 SNHLY, CDR2 FYNNEI. The junction had 4 bases not matched to a gene; V was cut back by 7 bases and J by 1 base. The CDR3: CASNPGQSYEQYF. DNA of the CDR3: TGTGCCAGCAACCCGGGACAGTCCTACGAGCAGTACTTC.

This chain uses TRBV9 with TRBJ2-7; TRBD2 aligns across 9 bases. J was trimmed by 3 bases and V by 3 bases; bases with no gene match: 4. The CDR3 runs to 14 residues. Germline lookup yields CDR1 SGDLS and CDR2 YYNGEE. The CDR3 nucleotides are TGTGCCAGCAGCGCTAGCGGGGCAGGCTACGAGCAGTACTTC. Translating gives CASSASGAGYEQYF.

With respect to this clone: This sample also contains other DNA sequences that code for the same CDR3. The V gene is TRBV28, the J gene TRBJ2-5, with a possible D match to TRBD1 (6 bases). Per germline, CDR1 MDHEN and CDR2 SYDVKM. Trimming took 5 bases from V and 4 from J, leaving 17 bases between them. The CDR3 has 15 residues. This CDR3 reads CASSLTLQGRETQYF. In DNA, the CDR3 is TGTGCCAGCAGTCTGACTCTCCAGGGGAGAGAGACCCAGTACTTC.

The chain is built from TRBV27 and TRBJ1-2; 12 bases match TRBD1. Germline lookup yields CDR1 MNHEY and CDR2 SMNVEV (reference sequence). Unmatched junction bases numbered 12, after V lost 2 bases and J lost 2 bases. The length of the CDR3 is 19 residues. The CDR3 coding sequence is TGTGCCAGCAGTTTAGGTACCGGGACAGGGGGCAATGAGAACTATGGCTACACCTTC. Translated: CASSLGTGTGGNENYGYTF.

This clone occurred a few times. The chain recombines TRBV6-1 with TRBJ2-1; TRBD2 matches 8 bases. This CDR3 is built from 15 residues. The germline V gene has CDR1 MNHNS and CDR2 SASEGT. Germline trimming cut 6 bases from V and 4 bases from J; bases unmatched to any gene: 8. This chain's CDR3 is CASRWSGSEYNEQFF. The CDR3 DNA sequence: TGTGCCAGCAGATGGAGCGGGAGTGAATACAATGAGCAGTTCTTC.

This clone was recorded a few times. J is TRBJ1-1 and V is TRBV9; 8 positions agree with TRBD1. This CDR3 has 14 residues. J lost 5 bases, V lost 3 bases, and 6 bases had no gene match. Germline values: CDR1 SGDLS, CDR2 YYNGEE. For the CDR3, the DNA is TGTGCCAGCAGCGAGTGGACAGGGAGGACTGAAGCTTTCTTT. Translated: CASSEWTGRTEAFF. Looking up the rest from reference TRBV9 and TRBJ1-1 gives the full variable domain: DSGVTQTPKHLITATGQRVTLRCSPRSGDLSVYWYQQSLDQGLQFLIQYYNGEERAKGNILERFSAQQFPDLHSELNLSSLELGDSALYFCASSEWTGRTEAFFGQGTRLTVV.

The gene calls are TRBV27 and TRBJ2-7; 10 nucleotides agree with TRBD1. The CDR3 totals 15 residues. V lost 4 bases to trimming and J lost 2 bases; unmatched junction nucleotides: 5. Germline CDR1 and CDR2: MNHEY and SMNVEV (reference sequence). DNA of the CDR3: TGTGCCAGCAGTTCCGGACAGGGGGGGCCCTACGAGCAGTACTTC. Translating it yields CASSSGQGGPYEQYF.

This chain connects TRBV5-5 to TRBJ1-4; tentatively, D is TRBD1 (5 bases). Germline assignment: CDR1 SGHKS and CDR2 YYEKEE (reference sequence). The CDR3 totals 16 residues. Trimming pared 2 bases from V and 0 bases from J, leaving 11 bases between. The CDR3 coding sequence is TGTGCCAGCAGCTTCAGGGTTCCCGCAACTAATGAAAAACTGTTTTTT. This codes for CASSFRVPATNEKLFF.

The sample holds a few counts of this clone. The chain employs TRBV6-4 and TRBJ2-2, with D possibly being TRBD1 (5 bases). This CDR3 has 15 amino acids. Germline V gives CDR1 MRHNA, CDR2 SNTAGT. V was cut by 0 bases and J by 0 bases, with 5 bases left in between. CDR3 residues: CASSDSTANTGELFF. CDR3 nucleotide sequence: TGTGCCAGCAGTGACTCGACAGCGAACACCGGGGAGCTGTTTTTT.

J is TRBJ1-4 and V is TRBV27; unclear D gene. This CDR3 contains 16 residues. The ends were cut back, 7 bases at V and 5 bases at J, with 20 bases in the middle. CDR1 is MNHEY, CDR2 SMNVEV, per germline (reference sequence). The CDR3 protein is CASTAFSVIGNEKLFF. In DNA form, the CDR3 reads TGTGCCAGCACCGCCTTCAGCGTGATCGGGAATGAAAAACTGTTTTTT. Looking up the rest from reference TRBV27 and TRBJ1-4 gives the full variable domain: EAQVTQNPRYLITVTGKKLTVTCSQNMNHEYMSWYRQDPGLGLRQIYYSMNVEVTDKGDVPEGYKVSRKEKRNFPLILESPSPNQTSLYFCASTAFSVIGNEKLFFGSGTQLSVL.

The chain employs TRBV27 and TRBJ2-3; possible D gene TRBD2, 6 bases. This CDR3 has 17 residues. V was pared by 5 bases and J by 4 bases, with 22 bases between. Germline V CDR1 and CDR2: MNHEY, SMNVEV (reference sequence). CDR3 sequence (DNA): TGTGCCAGCAGTCTTTGGGGATACAGGTGGGAGGCAGATACGCAGTATTTT. Translation gives CASSLWGYRWEADTQYF.

This clone has only a few counts. V and J are TRBV18 and TRBJ1-1, with D possibly TRBD1 on 6 matching bases. V lost 3 bases to trimming and J lost 1 base, with 9 bases between them. Germline assignment: CDR1 KGHSH and CDR2 LQKENI. The CDR3 sequence is 14 residues long. This CDR3 reads CASSPLGQNTEAFF. CDR3 nucleotides: TGTGCCAGCTCACCTTTGGGACAGAACACTGAAGCTTTCTTT.

The chain couples TRBV5-1 to TRBJ2-7; no definite D call. V was cut by 0 bases and J by 2 bases, with 6 bases left in between. This CDR3 is built from 13 residues. In germline, CDR1 is SGHRS, CDR2 YFSETQ. In DNA form, the CDR3 reads TGCGCCAGCAGCTTGGGGGCCCCCTACGAGCAGTACTTC. Its protein is CASSLGAPYEQYF.

V and J are TRBV5-4 and TRBJ2-7; 8 bases agree with TRBD2. Germline lookup yields CDR1 SGHNT and CDR2 YYREEE (reference sequence). This CDR3 has 14 residues. V shed 4 bases and J 2 bases; nucleotides not matched to a gene: 5. DNA of the CDR3: TGTGCCAGCAGCCGGGAGGGGGGGACCTACGAGCAGTACTTC. Amino acid sequence: CASSREGGTYEQYF.

The CDR3 sequence is CASSQMGQDYEQYF. The CDR3 DNA is TGCGCCAGCAGCCAAATGGGACAGGACTACGAGCAGTACTTC. The chain carries TRBV4-1 and TRBJ2-7; 8 bases agree with TRBD1. The CDR3 loop spans 14 amino acids. Losses at the gene ends were 2 bases for V and 3 bases for J; bases not matched to a gene: 3. CDR1 MGHRA and CDR2 YSYEKL come from the germline V gene.

The V and J genes are TRBV7-3 and TRBJ1-3, with D uncertain. The CDR3 runs to 14 residues. Germline CDR1 SGHTA, CDR2 FQGTGA. V shed 5 bases and J shed 0 bases, with 8 bases lying between them. CDR3 region: CASSPTNSGNTIYF. CDR3 DNA: TGTGCCAGCAGCCCTACTAACTCTGGAAACACCATATATTTT.

This chain links TRBV29-1 with TRBJ2-7; 7 bases map to TRBD1. CDR3 length equals 12 residues. Germline assignment: CDR1 SQVTM and CDR2 ANQGSEA. The V and J ends lost 0 bases and 9 bases, in that order; junction bases with no gene match: 5. The CDR3 sequence is CSVEDLGDRQYF. The CDR3 DNA is TGCAGCGTTGAAGATCTAGGGGACAGGCAGTACTTC.

This clone was counted once. This chain joins TRBV30 and TRBJ1-2; 8 bases map to TRBD1. V lost 1 base and J lost 4; bases outside the gene matches: 8. Germline V CDR1 and CDR2: GTSNPN, SVGIG (reference sequence). The length of the CDR3 is 15 residues. This CDR3 reads CAWSGPRTGSYGYTF. The CDR3 bases are TGTGCCTGGAGTGGGCCTCGGACAGGGAGCTATGGCTACACCTTC.

The chain combines TRBV4-1 with TRBJ2-7; TRBD2 matches at 9 bases. V was clipped by 0 bases and J by 7 bases; unmatched bases: 7. CDR3 length: 15 residues. Germline V lookup: CDR1 MGHRA, CDR2 YSYEKL. This CDR3 is CASSQEAGGPGEQYF. CDR3 nucleotides: TGCGCCAGCAGCCAAGAGGCGGGGGGGCCTGGGGAGCAGTACTTC.

The V gene is TRBV30, the J gene TRBJ1-2; D unclear. The germline V gene has CDR1 GTSNPN and CDR2 SVGIG (reference sequence). Deletions cut 3 bases from V and 4 bases from J, with 9 bases between. The CDR3 sequence is 12 residues long. CDR3 sequence: CAWRTESYGYTF. The CDR3 DNA sequence: TGTGCCTGGAGAACGGAGTCCTATGGCTACACCTTC.

This clone was detected only a few times. This chain joins TRBV4-1 and TRBJ2-7; tentatively, D is TRBD2 (8 bases). V lost 4 bases and J 2 bases, leaving 12 bases between the germline ends. The CDR3 is 14 amino acids. In germline, CDR1 is MGHRA, CDR2 YSYEKL. CDR3 region: CASSRQGLAYEQYF. CDR3 nucleotides: TGCGCCAGCAGCCGACAGGGACTAGCCTACGAGCAGTACTTC.

The chain combines TRBV18 with TRBJ1-1; TRBD1 matches at 9 bases. This CDR3 spans 14 amino acids. From germline, CDR1 is KGHSH and CDR2 LQKENI. The V segment lost 5 bases and the J segment 4 bases; nucleotides outside the gene matches: 5. The CDR3 DNA sequence: TGTGCCAGCTCAGGGGGACAGGGAGGCACTGAAGCTTTCTTT. It yields the protein CASSGGQGGTEAFF.

The chain employs TRBV19 and TRBJ2-7; 10 positions agree with TRBD1. V lost 4 bases, J lost 0 bases, and 6 bases stayed unmatched. The CDR3 extends over 16 amino acids. Germline V gene lookup returns CDR1 LNHDA and CDR2 SQIVND (reference sequence). CDR3 DNA sequence: TGTGCCAGTAGTACCGGACAGGGGGTTGCCTCCTACGAGCAGTACTTC. Translation gives CASSTGQGVASYEQYF.

This clone was picked up a small number of times. V is TRBV6-4 and J is TRBJ1-1, with D uncertain. CDR1 and CDR2 (germline): MRHNA, SNTAGT. The CDR3 is 14 residues long. Deletions cut 3 bases from V and 4 bases from J, with 12 bases between. The CDR3 loop is CASSEGNEGTEAFF. The CDR3 DNA follows: TGTGCCAGCAGTGAAGGCAACGAGGGCACTGAAGCTTTCTTT.

This CDR3 is CASSLLSGLNTGELFF. In DNA form, the CDR3 reads TGTGCCAGCTCCCTCCTTTCGGGACTGAACACCGGGGAGCTGTTTTTT. The chain uses TRBV18 and TRBJ2-2; TRBD2 is a possible D gene (6 bases). Trimming took off 6 bases at V and 1 base at J, with 15 bases between the two ends. The CDR3 length is 16 residues. Germline V gene lookup returns CDR1 KGHSH and CDR2 LQKENI.

V is TRBV27 and J is TRBJ1-3; 8 bases match TRBD1. J gave up 0 bases and V 5 bases, and 6 bases lay outside the gene matches. Germline V gene sequence: CDR1 MNHEY, CDR2 SMNVEV (reference sequence). This CDR3 region has 16 residues. The CDR3 nucleotides read TGTGCCAGCAGTCGGACAGGGCCCGGCTCTGGAAACACCATATATTTT. Encoded protein: CASSRTGPGSGNTIYF.

The gene calls are TRBV4-3 and TRBJ2-3, with TRBD2 matching 10 bases. V shed 0 bases and J 6 bases; nucleotides not matched to a gene: 3. Germline V CDR1 and CDR2: LGHNA, YSLEER. This CDR3 has 15 residues. The CDR3 nucleotides are TGCGCCAGCAGCCAAGATAGGGGACTAGCGGATACGCAGTATTTT. Encoded protein: CASSQDRGLADTQYF.